These T cell receptor beta chains were read from a single sample in a study of blood T cell repertoires in COVID-19. Using immunoSEQ multiplex PCR, the repertoire was profiled, and TCRdb retains in-frame clones only, with some absent. Here the sample spans 200,000 to 300,000 clones, about 89% being singletons. Sequenced: peripheral blood. The receptors here all came from a woman aged 40 to 55 who had recovered from COVID-19. CDR3s include the opening cysteine and the closing phenylalanine or tryptophan. Fields, in order: V gene, J gene, CDR3 protein.

TRBV28	TRBJ1-4	CASSLWGTGGNEKLFF
TRBV5-1	TRBJ2-3	CASSYGQGTDTQYF
TRBV7-3	TRBJ2-1	CASSLSGTSGNNEQFF
TRBV7-2	TRBJ1-2	CASSLEVSRAYGYTF
TRBV5-1	TRBJ2-5	CASSNGDRGGWETQYF
TRBV7-8	TRBJ2-1	CASSSQGASYNEQFF
TRBV5-6	TRBJ1-6	CASSPPVALDQGINSPLHF
TRBV11-2	TRBJ1-4	CASSWGGPGRKLFF
TRBV25-1	TRBJ1-1	CASSVGQGSTEAFF
TRBV6-2/TRBV6-3	TRBJ2-7	CASSTQGYEQYF
TRBV6-5	TRBJ2-5	CASSYSWRDGETQYF
TRBV5-4	TRBJ2-5	CASSLAATGGQETQYF
TRBV11-2	TRBJ1-2	CASSRGGYGYTF
TRBV29-1	TRBJ2-5	CSVDSGGTQYF
TRBV7-2	TRBJ1-5	CASSFTGALGGRPQHF
TRBV18	TRBJ2-1	CASSPGGQPYNEQFF
TRBV30	TRBJ1-1	CACNTRRNTEAFF
TRBV27	TRBJ2-5	CASSLRGGGDQETQYF
TRBV5-1	TRBJ2-7	CASSLATGGANYEQYF
TRBV10-3	TRBJ2-7	CAIRETVYEQYF
TRBV4-1	TRBJ1-2	CASSQGTERTNYGYTF
TRBV11-3	TRBJ2-3	CASSLGLAFADTQYF
TRBV6-5	TRBJ1-2	CASMVGTGGYGYTF
TRBV19	TRBJ1-2	CASSIGQGIYTF
TRBV5-1	TRBJ2-3	CASSLGGTDTQYF
TRBV6-5	TRBJ1-1	CASSYWTGGSEAFF
TRBV2	TRBJ1-5	CASRAPTGSNQPQHF
TRBV6-5	TRBJ1-5	CASSSKLNQPQHF
TRBV7-9	TRBJ2-2	CASSQGFDTGELFF
TRBV5-8	TRBJ1-5	CASSQGYKPQHF
TRBV6-2/TRBV6-3	TRBJ1-2	CASSAQGAKNYGYTF
TRBV9	TRBJ2-1	CASSVVAGTFNEQFF
TRBV7-8	TRBJ1-1	CASSFRGLNTEAFF
TRBV7-9	TRBJ2-3	CASSPLGGDTQYF
TRBV7-2	TRBJ2-7	CASSLEAGLALEQYF
TRBV5-6	TRBJ1-1	CASSSRRTALTEAFF
TRBV9	TRBJ1-3	CASSVDATGGRGNTIYF
TRBV5-5	TRBJ2-7	CASSLRDRAYEQYF
TRBV29-1	TRBJ2-7	CSVVGGHYEQYF
TRBV3-1/TRBV3-2	TRBJ1-2	CASSQGYGNYGYTF
TRBV7-5	TRBJ2-5	CARSLLSPGTGFSRGYQETQYF
TRBV5-1	TRBJ2-1	CASSGTGYNEQFF